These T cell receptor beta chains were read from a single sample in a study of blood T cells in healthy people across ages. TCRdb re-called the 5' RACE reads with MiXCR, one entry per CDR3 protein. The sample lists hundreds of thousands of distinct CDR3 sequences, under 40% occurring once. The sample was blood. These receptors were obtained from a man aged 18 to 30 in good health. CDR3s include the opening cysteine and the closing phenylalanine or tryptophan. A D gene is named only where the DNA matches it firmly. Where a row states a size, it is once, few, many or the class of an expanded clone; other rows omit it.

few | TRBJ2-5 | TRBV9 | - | CASSVDTSDQETQYF | TGTGCCAGCAGCGTAGACACGTCCGACCAAGAGACCCAGTACTTC
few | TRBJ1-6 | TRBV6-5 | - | CASSYRGAYNSPLHF | TGTGCCAGCAGTTACCGGGGGGCTTATAATTCACCCCTCCACTTT
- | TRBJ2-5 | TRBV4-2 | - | CASSQDSSTHEQYF | TGTGCCAGCAGCCAAGATTCCAGTACCCATGAGCAGTACTTC
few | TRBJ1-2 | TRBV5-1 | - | CASSLAAEKIYGYTF | TGCGCCAGCAGCTTGGCCGCGGAGAAGATCTATGGCTACACCTTC
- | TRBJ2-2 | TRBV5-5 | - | CASRSTANTGELFF | TGTGCCTCCCGTAGTACGGCGAACACCGGGGAGCTGTTTTTT
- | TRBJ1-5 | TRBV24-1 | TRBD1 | CATSDNGQGSVSNQPQHF | TGTGCCACCAGTGATAACGGACAGGGTTCTGTGAGTAATCAGCCCCAGCATTTT
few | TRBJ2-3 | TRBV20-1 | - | CSPPETITDTQYF | TGCAGTCCCCCCGAGACAATAACAGATACGCAGTATTTT
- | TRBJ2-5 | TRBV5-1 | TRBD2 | CASSLLLAGLRETQYF | TGCGCCAGCAGCTTGTTACTAGCGGGGCTTCGGGAGACCCAGTACTTC
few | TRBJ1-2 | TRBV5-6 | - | CASSQNIDYTF | TGTGCCAGCAGCCAGAATATTGACTACACCTTC
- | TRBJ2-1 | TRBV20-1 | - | CSAPSDTNNEQFF | TGCAGTGCCCCCTCGGACACGAACAATGAGCAGTTCTTC